This TCR beta chain was observed in a study of T cells in Graves' hyperthyroidism and ophthalmopathy. This clonotype has just a few counts. As yet, its antigen is unknown. Stable hyperthyroidism: no ophthalmopathy progression over 18 months of follow-up. It was uncontrolled infection, other autoimmune disease, pregnancy or lactation that excluded patients. Clinical symptoms, serum thyroxine, TRAb, thyroid ultrasound and orbital computed tomography informed diagnoses. There were TCR beta CDR3 regions amplified from RNA transcripts. HTBI primers were employed in a first-round RT-PCR of the TCR CDR3. One entry per CDR3 protein results from TCRdb running MiXCR on the multiplex PCR reads. This sample carries approximately 210,000 distinct CDR3 sequences, roughly 15% of them seen once, and the ten largest clones take roughly 50%. This CDR3 is 13 amino acids long. Trimming removed 3 bases at V and 3 bases at J, with 8 bases between. Germline values: CDR1 DFQATT, CDR2 SNEGSKA (reference sequence).

General study points: Most thyroid-expanded clonotypes above 0.001 were also found in blood.

This receptor was obtained from a man aged 45-60 years with Graves' hyperthyroidism. The gene calls are TRBV20-1 and TRBJ2-2; D is undetermined. The sequencing sample was made of blood. CDR3 protein: CSARVQHTGELFF. For the CDR3, the DNA is TGCAGTGCTAGGGTACAGCACACCGGGGAGCTGTTTTTT.